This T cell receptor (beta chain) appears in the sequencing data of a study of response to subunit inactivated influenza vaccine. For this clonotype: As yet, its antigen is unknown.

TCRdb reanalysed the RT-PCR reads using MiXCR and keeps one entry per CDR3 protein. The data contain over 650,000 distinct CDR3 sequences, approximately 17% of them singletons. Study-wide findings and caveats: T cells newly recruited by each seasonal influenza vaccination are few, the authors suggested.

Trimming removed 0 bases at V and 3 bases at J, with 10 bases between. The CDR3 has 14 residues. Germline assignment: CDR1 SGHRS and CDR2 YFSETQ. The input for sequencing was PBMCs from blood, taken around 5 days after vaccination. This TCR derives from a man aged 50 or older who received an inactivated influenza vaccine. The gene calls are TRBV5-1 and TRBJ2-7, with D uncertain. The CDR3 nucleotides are TGCGCCAGCAGCTTGGCCCCAGCATTCTACGAGCAGTACTTC. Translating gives CASSLAPAFYEQYF.